The T cell receptor (beta chain) under discussion was sequenced for a study of regulatory T cells in long-lasting Graves disease. The wider study: Newly diagnosed Graves' patients had under 3 months of antithyroid drugs. Study-level results: Shared public clonotypes totalled roughly 2,500 in persistent patients, compared with roughly 970 in new patients.

Germline lookup yields CDR1 SGHTA and CDR2 FQGNSA. The length of the CDR3 is 13 residues. Trimming pared 6 bases from V and 8 bases from J, leaving 14 bases between. Described time point: newly diagnosed GD, antithyroid drugs for less than 3 months. Isolated PBMC RNA provided the starting material for the TCR library. Construction of the TCR beta libraries employed iRepertoire HTBI primers in conjunction with Arm-PCR of CDR3 regions. MiXCR, applied by TCRdb to the multiplex PCR reads, yields one record per CDR3 protein. The table includes around 400,000 distinct CDR3 sequences, approximately 12% detected once. As regards this clonotype: Its specificity is unknown.

This sample was also put to use in a study of T cells in Graves' hyperthyroidism and ophthalmopathy.

The TCR sequence derives from a woman under 30 with Graves disease. The sample here was peripheral blood mononuclear cells (PBMCs), taken at new diagnosis, from a patient treated with antithyroid drugs. This sequence joins TRBV7-2 and TRBJ2-1; D tentatively reads TRBD1 or TRBD2 (5 bases each). CDR3 nucleotide sequence: TGTGCCAGCAGTGTGAGCAGGGAGTATGAGCAGTTCTTC. Its protein product is CASSVSREYEQFF. The full variable domain, with the rest looked up from reference TRBV7-2 and TRBJ2-1, is GAGVSQSPSNKVTEKGKDVELRCDPISGHTALYWYRQSLGQGLEFLIYFQGNSAPDKSGLPSDRFSAERTGGSVSTLTIQRTQQEDSAVYLCASSVSREYEQFFGPGTRLTVL.